This TCR beta chain was observed in a study of blood T cell repertoires in COVID-19. The wider study: The origin of the acute and convalescent COVID-19 samples was the United States, Italy and Spain. T cells, B-cell-depleted T cells, or PBMCs supplied cDNA or gDNA.

J was trimmed by 1 base and V by 4 bases; bases with no gene match: 1. Per the germline V gene, CDR1 is SGHDN and CDR2 is FVKESK. CDR3 length equals 15 residues. Data came from immunoSEQ multiplex PCR; TCRdb stores just in-frame clones and leaves some out. The repertoire includes 200,000 to 300,000 clones, roughly 80% of them detected once, and approximately 7.2% sits in the top ten. Sequencing was carried out using peripheral blood. The sequence derives from a woman at least 80 years old with acute or convalescent COVID-19. V is TRBV14 and J is TRBJ2-2; 9 positions agree with TRBD1. The DNA of the CDR3 is TGTGCCAGCAGCCGGGGACAGGGGAACACCGGGGAGCTGTTTTTT. This codes for CASSRGQGNTGELFF.